This is a list of T cell receptor beta chains from one sample in a study of cytomegalovirus exposure and HLA in healthy donors. TCRdb keeps only in-frame clones here, not all; method: immunoSEQ multiplex PCR. The repertoire holds 110,000 or so clones, with roughly 77% as singletons. The sequenced sample was PBMCs. These receptors all come from a man in his forties in good health and CMV-seronegative. Both conserved end residues are trimmed from each CDR3. Fields, in order: V gene, CDR3 protein.

TRBV18 | ASSQGGRNNQPQH
TRBV6-6 | ASSSRQAPTNQPQH
TRBV9 | ASSVEVARGGEKLF
TRBV5-1 | ASSLSGQSAEKLF
TRBV5-1 | ASSLGTSNEQH
TRBV19 | ASSIGLAVGELF
TRBV28 | ASSLGWENQPQH
TRBV2 | ASSERLAGGQSKFEQY
TRBV2 | ASSGLAGLNQPQH
TRBV10-3 | AISESTGQGMRDTQY
TRBV7-6 | ASSSEILAGEQY
TRBV9 | ASSLNRDSNPSNTGELF
TRBV4-1 | ASSQEGGGASTGELF
TRBV5-4 | ASSHRQGYGYT
TRBV25-1 | ASSEFSRGGGLHGYT
TRBV18 | ASSPRQDQETQY
TRBV6-4 | ASSPSQGVYNEQF
TRBV7-9 | ASIDGSGLGEQY
TRBV6-6 | ASSYSTGQPQH
TRBV28 | ASASGVGGNQPQH
TRBV27 | ASSSGLLSYEQY
TRBV10-3 | AAYTGRGQGNTIY
TRBV6-1 | ASSEISGYGYT
TRBV19 | ASSIMPGETQY
TRBV7-3 | ASSFGSSYNEQF